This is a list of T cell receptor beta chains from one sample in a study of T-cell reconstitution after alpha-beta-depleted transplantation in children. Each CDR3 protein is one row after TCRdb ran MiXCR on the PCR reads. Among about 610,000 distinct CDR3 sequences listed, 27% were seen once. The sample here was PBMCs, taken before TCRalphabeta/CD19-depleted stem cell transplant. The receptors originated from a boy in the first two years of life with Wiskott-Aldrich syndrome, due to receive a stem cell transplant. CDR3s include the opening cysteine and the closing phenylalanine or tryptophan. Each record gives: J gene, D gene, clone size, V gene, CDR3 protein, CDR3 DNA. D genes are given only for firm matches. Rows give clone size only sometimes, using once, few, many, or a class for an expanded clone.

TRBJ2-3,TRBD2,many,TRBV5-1,CASSPSLAMSTDTQYF,TGCGCCAGCAGCCCCTCACTAGCGATGAGCACAGATACGCAGTATTTT
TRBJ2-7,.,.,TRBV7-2,CASSLGQIGEQYF,TGTGCCAGCAGCTTAGGACAGATAGGCGAGCAGTACTTC
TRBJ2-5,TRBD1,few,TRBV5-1,CASSLSRGTGVQETQYF,TGCGCCAGCAGCTTGAGCCGGGGGACAGGGGTTCAGGAGACCCAGTACTTC
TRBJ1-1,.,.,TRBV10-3,CAIRTGPNTEAFF,TGTGCCATCAGAACAGGGCCGAACACTGAAGCTTTCTTT
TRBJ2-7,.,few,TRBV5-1,CASSGRYHEQYF,TGCGCCAGCAGCGGCAGGTACCACGAGCAGTACTTC
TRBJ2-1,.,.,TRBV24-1,CATSSKFSYNEQFF,TGTGCCACCAGCTCTAAGTTCTCCTACAATGAGCAGTTCTTC
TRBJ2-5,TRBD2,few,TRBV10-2,CASSESPSGKTQYF,TGCGCCAGCAGTGAGTCGCCTAGCGGGAAGACCCAGTACTTC
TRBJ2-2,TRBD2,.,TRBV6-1,CASSGLAGTGELFF,TGTGCCAGCAGTGGACTAGCGGGAACAGGGGAGCTGTTTTTT
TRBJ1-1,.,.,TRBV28,CASSFTGAGNTEAFF,TGTGCCAGCAGTTTTACGGGGGCCGGGAACACTGAAGCTTTCTTT
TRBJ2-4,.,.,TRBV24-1,CATSDPRGAKNIQYF,TGTGCCACCAGTGACCCCCGAGGAGCCAAAAACATTCAGTACTTC
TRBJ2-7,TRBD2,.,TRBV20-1,CSAFPGLAGVGYEQYF,TGCAGTGCTTTCCCGGGACTAGCGGGAGTAGGCTACGAGCAGTACTTC
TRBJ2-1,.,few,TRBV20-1,CSARVPGYNEQFF,TGCAGTGCTAGAGTACCAGGCTACAATGAGCAGTTCTTC
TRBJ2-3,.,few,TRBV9,CASSVGYAADTQYF,TGTGCCAGCAGCGTAGGCTACGCGGCAGATACGCAGTATTTT
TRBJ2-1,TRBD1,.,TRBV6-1,CASSEKGQGATEQFF,TGTGCCAGCAGTGAGAAGGGGCAGGGGGCGACTGAGCAGTTCTTC
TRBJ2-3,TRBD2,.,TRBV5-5,CASSLAVAGALSDTQYF,TGTGCCAGCAGCTTGGCCGTAGCGGGAGCCTTATCAGATACGCAGTATTTT
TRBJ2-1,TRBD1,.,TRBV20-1,CSARGGQGAYNEQFF,TGCAGTGCTAGAGGAGGACAGGGGGCCTACAATGAGCAGTTCTTC
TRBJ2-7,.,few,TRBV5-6,CASSFVDRSYEQYF,TGTGCCAGCAGCTTTGTGGACAGATCCTACGAGCAGTACTTC
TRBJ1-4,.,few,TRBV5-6,CASSLAKQGNEKLFF,TGTGCCAGCAGCTTGGCCAAACAGGGCAACGAAAAACTGTTTTTT
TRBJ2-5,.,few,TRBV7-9,CASSLEGGDQETQYF,TGTGCCAGCAGCTTAGAAGGCGGAGACCAAGAGACCCAGTACTTC
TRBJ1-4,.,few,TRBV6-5,CASSYGPENEKLFF,TGTGCCAGCAGTTACGGCCCAGAAAATGAAAAACTGTTTTTT
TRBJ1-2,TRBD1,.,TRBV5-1,CASSDSGQLFPGGYTF,TGCGCCAGCAGCGACTCGGGACAGTTGTTTCCTGGAGGCTACACCTTC
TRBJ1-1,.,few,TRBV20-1,CSARDTAGSLAEAFF,TGCAGTGCTAGAGATACGGCAGGAAGTCTAGCTGAAGCTTTCTTT
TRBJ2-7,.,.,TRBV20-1,CSATRTTSSYEQYF,TGCAGTGCTACGCGGACTACGTCTAGCTACGAGCAGTACTTC
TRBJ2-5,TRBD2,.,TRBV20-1,CSATSGLETQYF,TGCAGTGCTACTAGCGGGCTGGAGACCCAGTACTTC
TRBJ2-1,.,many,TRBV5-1,CASSLEGNEQFF,TGCGCCAGCAGCTTGGAGGGAAATGAGCAGTTCTTC
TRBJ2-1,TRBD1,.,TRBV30,CAWNVGQGDLKFF,TGTGCCTGGAATGTGGGACAGGGGGACTTAAAGTTCTTC
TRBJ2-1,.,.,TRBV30,CAWSVRLMFPGNEQFF,TGTGCCTGGAGTGTACGGTTGATGTTTCCCGGCAATGAGCAGTTCTTC
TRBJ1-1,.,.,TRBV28,CASSLQGLMNTEAFF,TGTGCCAGCAGTTTACAGGGGCTCATGAACACTGAAGCTTTCTTT
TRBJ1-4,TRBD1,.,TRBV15,CATSRTGDTNEKLFF,TGTGCCACCAGCAGAACAGGGGACACTAATGAAAAACTGTTTTTT
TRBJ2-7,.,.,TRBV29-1,CSVRTRSYEQYF,TGCAGCGTCCGGACACGCTCCTACGAGCAGTACTTC
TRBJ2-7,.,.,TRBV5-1,CASSSRGAPGYEQYF,TGCGCCAGCAGCTCTCGGGGGGCACCTGGCTACGAGCAGTACTTC
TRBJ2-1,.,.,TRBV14,CASSRNPGTGSYNEQFF,TGTGCCAGCAGCCGCAACCCGGGGACTGGCTCCTACAATGAGCAGTTCTTC
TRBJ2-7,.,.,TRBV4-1,CASSQAQGGDEQYF,TGCGCCAGCAGCCAAGCCCAGGGGGGGGACGAGCAGTACTTC
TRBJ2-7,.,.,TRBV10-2,CASSDPGNPPYEQYF,TGCGCCAGCAGTGACCCGGGGAACCCCCCCTACGAGCAGTACTTC
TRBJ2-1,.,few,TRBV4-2,CASSAREGEQFF,TGTGCCAGCAGCGCACGAGAGGGGGAGCAGTTCTTC
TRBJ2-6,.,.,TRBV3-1,CASSQVQGLGANVLTF,TGTGCCAGCAGCCAAGTTCAGGGATTGGGGGCCAACGTCCTGACTTTC
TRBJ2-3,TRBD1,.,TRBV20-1,CCARESGRGQWTDTQYF,TGCTGTGCTAGAGAATCGGGCAGGGGGCAATGGACAGATACGCAGTATTTT
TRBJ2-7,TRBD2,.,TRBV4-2,CASSQEAPLAGGNEQYF,TGTGCCAGCAGCCAAGAAGCCCCCCTAGCGGGAGGGAACGAGCAGTACTTC
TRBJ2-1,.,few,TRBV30,CAYHPGKGNNEQFF,TGTGCCTATCACCCGGGTAAGGGCAACAATGAGCAGTTCTTC
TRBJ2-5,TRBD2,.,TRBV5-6,CASSLGGRVAGRETQYF,TGTGCCAGCAGCTTAGGAGGGAGAGTAGCGGGAAGGGAGACCCAGTACTTC
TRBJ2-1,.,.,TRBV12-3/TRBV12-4,CASSDRAGEQFF,TGTGCCAGCAGTGACCGGGCAGGGGAACAGTTCTTC
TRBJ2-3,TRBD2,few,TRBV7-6,CASSLAVGLATFKDTQYF,TGTGCCAGCAGCTTAGCAGTGGGACTAGCTACTTTTAAGGATACGCAGTATTTT
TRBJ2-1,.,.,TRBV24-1,CATSDLRRGKFF,TGTGCCACCAGTGATTTGCGCAGGGGCAAGTTCTTC
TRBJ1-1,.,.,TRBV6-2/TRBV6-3,CASRRGRENTEAFF,TGTGCCAGCCGGCGAGGGAGGGAAAACACTGAAGCTTTCTTT
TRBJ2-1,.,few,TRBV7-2,CASNRDTYNEQFF,TGTGCCAGCAACCGGGACACCTACAATGAGCAGTTCTTC
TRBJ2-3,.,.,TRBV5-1,CASSSGPIDTQYF,TGCGCCAGCAGCTCGGGGCCGATAGATACGCAGTATTTT
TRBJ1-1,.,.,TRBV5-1,CASSLGAGVMNTEAFF,TGCGCCAGCAGCTTGGGGGCAGGAGTTATGAACACTGAAGCTTTCTTT
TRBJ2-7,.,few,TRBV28,CASSPTGTGRGEQYF,TGTGCCAGCAGCCCCACCGGGACCGGTAGAGGCGAGCAGTACTTC
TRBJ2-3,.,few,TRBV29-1,CSVDDSTDTQYF,TGCAGCGTTGACGACAGCACAGATACGCAGTATTTT
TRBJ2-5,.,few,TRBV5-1,CASSLDVKETQYF,TGCGCCAGCAGCTTGGACGTCAAAGAGACCCAGTACTTC
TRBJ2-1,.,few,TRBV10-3,CAISDGVMEQFF,TGTGCCATCAGTGACGGGGTAATGGAGCAGTTCTTC
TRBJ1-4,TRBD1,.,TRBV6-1,CASSERGTGGKLFF,TGTGCCAGCAGTGAACGAGGGACAGGGGGAAAACTGTTTTTT
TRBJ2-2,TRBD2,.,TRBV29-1,CSVERGAGELFF,TGCAGCGTTGAACGGGGGGCCGGGGAGCTGTTTTTT
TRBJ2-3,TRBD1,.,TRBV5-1,CASSQTGRPDTQYF,TGCGCCAGCAGTCAGACAGGGCGGCCAGATACGCAGTATTTT
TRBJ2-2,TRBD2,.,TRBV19,CASSIGLAGQRVTGELFF,TGTGCCAGTAGTATCGGCCTAGCGGGCCAGCGTGTCACCGGGGAGCTGTTTTTT